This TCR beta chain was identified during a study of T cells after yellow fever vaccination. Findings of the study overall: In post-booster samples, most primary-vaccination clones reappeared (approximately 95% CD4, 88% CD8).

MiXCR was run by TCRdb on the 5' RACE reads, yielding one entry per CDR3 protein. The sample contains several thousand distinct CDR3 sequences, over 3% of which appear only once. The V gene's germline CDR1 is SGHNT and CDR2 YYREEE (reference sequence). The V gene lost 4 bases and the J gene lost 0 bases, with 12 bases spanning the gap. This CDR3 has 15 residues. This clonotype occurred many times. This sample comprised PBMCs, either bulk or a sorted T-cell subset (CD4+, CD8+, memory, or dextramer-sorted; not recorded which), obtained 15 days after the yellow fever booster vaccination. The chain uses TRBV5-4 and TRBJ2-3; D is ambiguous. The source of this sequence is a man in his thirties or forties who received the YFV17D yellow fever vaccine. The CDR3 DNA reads TGTGCCAGCAGCCACGACACGAAGAGCACAGATACGCAGTATTTT. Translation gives CASSHDTKSTDTQYF.